This is a list of T cell receptor beta chains from one sample in a study of beta chain features in type 1 diabetes. Generated by immunoSEQ multiplex PCR, the TCRdb table keeps only in-frame clones and is missing some. The sample carries 20,000 to 25,000 clones, approximately 69% recorded once. The sequenced sample consisted of Tregs from blood. These receptor sequences come from a young man with type 1 diabetes. Both conserved end residues are part of each CDR3. Fields, in order: clone size, J gene, V gene, D gene, CDR3 DNA, CDR3 protein. D genes are given only for firm matches. Some rows mark clone size as missing; the rest say once, few, many or name a class of expanded clone.

>NA|TRBJ2-7|TRBV9|TRBD1
TGTGCCAGCAGCCGACAGGGGGTCTCCTACGAGCAGTACTTC
CASSRQGVSYEQYF
>NA|TRBJ1-5|TRBV19|TRBD1
TGTGCCAGTTCCCCTATACAGGGGGGGTTTCAGCCCCAGCATTTT
CASSPIQGGFQPQHF
>NA|TRBJ2-1|TRBV5-1|NA
TGCGCCAGCAGCTTGACGGGGGACTCCTACAATGAGCAGTTCTTC
CASSLTGDSYNEQFF
>NA|TRBJ2-2|TRBV2|NA
TGTGCCAGCATCCTCATGGGGGGTACCGGGGAGCTGTTTTTT
CASILMGGTGELFF
>NA|TRBJ1-5|TRBV10-2|NA
TGCGCCAGCAGACTTAATCAGCCCCAGCATTTT
CASRLNQPQHF
>NA|TRBJ1-1|TRBV29-1|NA
TGCAGCGGCAAACTCCCCCGGGGAAAGAACACTGAAGCTTTCTTT
CSGKLPRGKNTEAFF
>NA|TRBJ2-1|TRBV28|TRBD2
TGTGCCAGCAGTTTAGGTGGGTCTAGCGGTGGCTACAATGAGCAGTTCTTC
CASSLGGSSGGYNEQFF
>NA|TRBJ1-5|TRBV7-2|NA
TGTGCCAGCAGCGTTCAGGAAAATCAGCCCCAGCATTTT
CASSVQENQPQHF
>medium-sized|TRBJ2-2|TRBV12-5|NA
TGTGCTAGTGGTTTGTCAAGAGCCTCTTGGGGGGAGCTGTTTTTT
CASGLSRASWGELFF
>NA|TRBJ1-1|TRBV6-6|NA
TGTGCCAGCAGTTCTTGGACAGTTAAGCCTGAAGCTTTCTTT
CASSSWTVKPEAFF
>once|TRBJ2-7|TRBV27|NA
TGTGCCAGCAGAACAGGGTTTGGCGAGCAGTACTTC
CASRTGFGEQYF
>NA|TRBJ2-7|TRBV15|TRBD2
TGTGCCACCAGCAGAGATAGACTAGCGGGACGGCCCTCCTACGAGCAGTACTTC
CATSRDRLAGRPSYEQYF
>few|TRBJ1-1|TRBV7-9|TRBD1
TGTGCCAGCAGCTTATCAGGGGGCGTCACTGAAGCTTTCTTT
CASSLSGGVTEAFF
>NA|TRBJ1-5|TRBV27|NA
TGTGCCAGCAGGCGGGCGGGGGGTGATCAGCCCCAGCATTTT
CASRRAGGDQPQHF
>NA|TRBJ1-1|TRBV30|TRBD1
TGTGCCTGGACGTGGGACAGGAACACTGAAGCTTTCTTT
CAWTWDRNTEAFF
>NA|TRBJ2-1|TRBV7-2|NA
TGTGCCAGCAGCTTAGACGGGAGCGACCGAGAGCAGTTCTTC
CASSLDGSDREQFF
>NA|TRBJ2-3|TRBV4-3|NA
TGCGCCAGCAGCCAAGAGTCTGCGGGGTTCGGAACAGATACGCAGTATTTT
CASSQESAGFGTDTQYF
>NA|TRBJ2-1|TRBV5-1|NA
TGCGCCAGCACCGGGGAGACAGGTACCTACAATGAGCAGTTCTTC
CASTGETGTYNEQFF
>few|TRBJ1-1|TRBV28|TRBD1
TGTGCCAGCAGTTCGATCCCAGGGGGAACTGAAGCTTTCTTT
CASSSIPGGTEAFF
>NA|TRBJ1-2|TRBV19|TRBD1
TGTGCCAGTAAGATGACAGGGACCCTCTATGGCTACACCTTC
CASKMTGTLYGYTF
>once|TRBJ2-1|TRBV7-2|NA
TGTGCCAGCAGCTTACGGGGTGAGCAGTTCTTC
CASSLRGEQFF
>NA|TRBJ2-7|TRBV7-2|NA
TGTGCCAGCAGCCCCCACCCCGCCGCGGAATACTTC
CASSPHPAAEYF
>once|TRBJ2-2|TRBV7-9|NA
TGTGCCAGCAGCTTAGGCGAAAAGAGCACCGGGGAGCTGTTTTTT
CASSLGEKSTGELFF
>NA|TRBJ1-1|TRBV2|NA
TGTGCCAGCAGTGGACACAATAGGAACACTGAAGCTTTCTTT
CASSGHNRNTEAFF
>NA|TRBJ1-2|TRBV29-1|TRBD1
TGCAGCGTCGGGGGACAGGGATATGGCTACACCTTC
CSVGGQGYGYTF
>medium-sized|TRBJ2-7|TRBV5-1|NA
TGCGCCAGCAGCTGGGCGGGACTCTCTCCTTCAGAGCAGTACTTC
CASSWAGLSPSEQYF
>NA|TRBJ2-7|TRBV7-2|NA
TGTGCCAGCAGCTCCGGAGGAATCGAGCAGTACTTC
CASSSGGIEQYF
>NA|TRBJ2-3|TRBV11-2|TRBD2
TGTGCCAGCAGACAAACTAGCGGAGGTTTCACAGATACGCAGTATTTT
CASRQTSGGFTDTQYF
>NA|TRBJ2-3|TRBV5-1|TRBD2
TGCGCCAGCAGCTCGGTGGGGACTAGTAAGGTGGCAGATACGCAGTATTTT
CASSSVGTSKVADTQYF
>few|TRBJ2-1|TRBV18|TRBD2
TGTGCCAGCTCACCATCTTCGGGAGGGCCCTACAATGAGCAGTTCTTC
CASSPSSGGPYNEQFF